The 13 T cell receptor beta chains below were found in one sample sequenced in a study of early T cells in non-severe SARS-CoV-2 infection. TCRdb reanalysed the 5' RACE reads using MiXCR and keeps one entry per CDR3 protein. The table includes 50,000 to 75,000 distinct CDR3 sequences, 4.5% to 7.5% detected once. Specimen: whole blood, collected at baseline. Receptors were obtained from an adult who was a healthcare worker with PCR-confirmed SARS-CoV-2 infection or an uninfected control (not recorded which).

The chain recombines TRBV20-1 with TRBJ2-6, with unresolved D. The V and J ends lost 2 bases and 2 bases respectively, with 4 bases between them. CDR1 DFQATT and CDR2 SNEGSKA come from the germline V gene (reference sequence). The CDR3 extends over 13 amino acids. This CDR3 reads CSARPPGANVLTF. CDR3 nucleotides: TGCAGTGCTAGACCCCCTGGGGCCAACGTCCTGACTTTC.

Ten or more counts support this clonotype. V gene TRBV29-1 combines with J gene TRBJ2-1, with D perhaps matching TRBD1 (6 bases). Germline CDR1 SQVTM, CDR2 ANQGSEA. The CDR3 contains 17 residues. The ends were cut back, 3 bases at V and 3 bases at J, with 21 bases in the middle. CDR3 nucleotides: TGCAGCGTTGACCTCCTTGGGGGCGTCAGGATCTACAATGAGCAGTTCTTC. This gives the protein CSVDLLGGVRIYNEQFF.

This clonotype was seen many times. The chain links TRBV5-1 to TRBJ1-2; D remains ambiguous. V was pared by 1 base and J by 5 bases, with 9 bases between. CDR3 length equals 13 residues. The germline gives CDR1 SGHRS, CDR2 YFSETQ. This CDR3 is CASSLSGSYGYTF. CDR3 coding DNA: TGCGCCAGCAGCTTGTCGGGTTCTTATGGCTACACCTTC.

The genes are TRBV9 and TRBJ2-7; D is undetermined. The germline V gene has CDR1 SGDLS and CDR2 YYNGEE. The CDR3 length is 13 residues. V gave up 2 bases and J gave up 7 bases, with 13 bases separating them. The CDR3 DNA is TGTGCCAGCAGCGTGGCTACCTCTGGGGAGCAGTACTTC. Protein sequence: CASSVATSGEQYF.

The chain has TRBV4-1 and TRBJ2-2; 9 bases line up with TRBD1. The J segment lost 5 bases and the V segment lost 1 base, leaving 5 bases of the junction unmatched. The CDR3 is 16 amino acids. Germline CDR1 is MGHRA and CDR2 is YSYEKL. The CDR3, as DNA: TGCGCCAGCAGCCAAGGGCCGGGACAGGGAACCGGGGAGCTGTTTTTT. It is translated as CASSQGPGQGTGELFF.

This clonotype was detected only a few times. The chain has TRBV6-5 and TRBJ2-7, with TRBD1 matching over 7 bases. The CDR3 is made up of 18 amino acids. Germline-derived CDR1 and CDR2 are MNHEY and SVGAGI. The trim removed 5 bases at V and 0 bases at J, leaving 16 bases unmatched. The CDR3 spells CASSPLLPTGLSSYEQYF. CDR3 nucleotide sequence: TGTGCCAGCAGTCCACTTTTACCGACAGGGCTCAGCTCCTACGAGCAGTACTTC.

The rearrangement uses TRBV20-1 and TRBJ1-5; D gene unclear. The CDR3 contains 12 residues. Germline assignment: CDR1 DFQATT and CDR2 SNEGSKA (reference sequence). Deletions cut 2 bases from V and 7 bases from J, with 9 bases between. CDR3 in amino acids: CSARMDGQPQHF. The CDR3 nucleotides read TGCAGTGCTAGAATGGACGGGCAGCCCCAGCATTTT.

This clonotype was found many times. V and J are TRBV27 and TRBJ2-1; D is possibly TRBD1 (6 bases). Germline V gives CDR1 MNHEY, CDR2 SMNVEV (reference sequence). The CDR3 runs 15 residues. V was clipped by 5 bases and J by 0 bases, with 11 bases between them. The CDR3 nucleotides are TGTGCCAGCAGTAAACAGGGATCCTCCTACAATGAGCAGTTCTTC. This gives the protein CASSKQGSSYNEQFF.

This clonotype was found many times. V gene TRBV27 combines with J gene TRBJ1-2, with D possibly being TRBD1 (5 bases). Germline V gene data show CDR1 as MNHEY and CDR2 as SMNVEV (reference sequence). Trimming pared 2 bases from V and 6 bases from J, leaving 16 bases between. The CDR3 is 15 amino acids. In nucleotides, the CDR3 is TGTGCCAGCAGTTTACCGGGGCGGAGTTGGGATGGCTACACCTTC. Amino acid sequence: CASSLPGRSWDGYTF.

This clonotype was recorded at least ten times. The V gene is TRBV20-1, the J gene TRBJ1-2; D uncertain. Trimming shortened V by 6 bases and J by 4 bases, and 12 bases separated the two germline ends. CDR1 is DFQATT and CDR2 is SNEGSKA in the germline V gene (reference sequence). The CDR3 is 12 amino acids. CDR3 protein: CSAQAVSYGYTF. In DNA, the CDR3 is TGCAGTGCCCAAGCAGTCAGCTATGGCTACACCTTC.

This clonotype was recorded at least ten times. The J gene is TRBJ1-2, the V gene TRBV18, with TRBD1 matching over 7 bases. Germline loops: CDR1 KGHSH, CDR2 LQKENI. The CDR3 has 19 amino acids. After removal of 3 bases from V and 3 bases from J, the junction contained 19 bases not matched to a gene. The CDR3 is CASSPARGPGGSGDYGYTF. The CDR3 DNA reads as TGTGCCAGCTCACCCGCAAGGGGGCCAGGGGGGTCCGGCGACTATGGCTACACCTTC. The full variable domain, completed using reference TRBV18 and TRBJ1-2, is NAGVMQNPRHLVRRRGQEARLRCSPMKGHSHVYWYRQLPEEGLKFMVYLQKENIIDESGMPKERFSAEFPKEGPSILRIQQVVRGDSAAYFCASSPARGPGGSGDYGYTFGSGTRLTVV.

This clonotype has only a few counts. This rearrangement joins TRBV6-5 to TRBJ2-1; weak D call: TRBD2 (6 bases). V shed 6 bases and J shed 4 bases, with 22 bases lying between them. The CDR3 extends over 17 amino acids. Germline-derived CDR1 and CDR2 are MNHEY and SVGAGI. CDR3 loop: CASSRGAGPNKYNEQFF. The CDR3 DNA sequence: TGTGCCAGCAGCCGCGGGGCAGGGCCTAACAAATACAATGAGCAGTTCTTC.

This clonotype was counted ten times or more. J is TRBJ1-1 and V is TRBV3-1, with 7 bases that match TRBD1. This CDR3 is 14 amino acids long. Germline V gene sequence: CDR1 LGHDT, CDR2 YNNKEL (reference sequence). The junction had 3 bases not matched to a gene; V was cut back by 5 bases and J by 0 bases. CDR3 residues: CASSSGQVNTEAFF. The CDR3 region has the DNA TGTGCCAGCAGCTCAGGACAGGTGAACACTGAAGCTTTCTTT.